The clone carrying this T cell receptor (beta chain) was observed at least ten times. What it recognizes is unknown. The V and J ends lost 4 bases and 1 base respectively, with 10 bases between them. CDR1 MDHEN and CDR2 SYDVKM come from the germline V gene. The length of the CDR3 is 14 residues. TCRdb reprocessed the reads with MiXCR, giving one entry per CDR3 protein. The table records roughly 320,000 distinct CDR3 sequences, around 9.6% of them present only once. This sample stems from a study of T cell repertoires in cytomegalovirus infection. Whole-study context: Matching HLA type and CMV infection were both indicated by public TCR beta signatures.

The study's findings and limits: People with CMV and the relevant HLA were identified by cumulative public TCR beta family frequency.

The sequence derives from a human donor in good health (CMV status not recorded). Some clones in this sample may be carry-over from other donors' samples. The chain joins TRBV28 to TRBJ1-1; the D gene is possibly TRBD1 (5 bases). Sequencing was performed on PBMCs. The CDR3 nucleotides are TGTGCCAGCAGTTCGGGGGGAGGGAACACTGAAGCTTTCTTT. This gives the protein CASSSGGGNTEAFF.